Listed below are T cell receptor beta chains from one sample, sequenced in a study of cytomegalovirus exposure and HLA in healthy donors. Libraries were prepared by immunoSEQ multiplex PCR; TCRdb keeps only in-frame clonotypes and omits some of them. The table lists around 300,000 clones, about 86% of them singletons. Sequencing used PBMCs. The receptors originated from a woman between 18 and 29 years old in good health and CMV-seronegative. The CDR3 runs from the conserved cysteine through the conserved F or W. A D gene is named only where the DNA matches it firmly. Clone sizes are given selectively: once, few, many, or a class where the clone is expanded.

D,size,V,J,CDR3,DNA
TRBD2,NA,TRBV28,TRBJ2-7,CASSFHLGGVSHEQYF,TGTGCCAGCAGTTTTCATCTGGGGGGGGTCTCACACGAGCAGTACTTC
TRBD1,NA,TRBV9,TRBJ2-7,CASSHLRQGDEQYF,TGTGCCAGCAGCCACCTACGACAGGGGGACGAGCAGTACTTC
NA,few,TRBV30,TRBJ1-6,CAWSVRVPSPLHF,TGTGCCTGGAGTGTGAGGGTCCCCTCACCCCTCCACTTT
NA,few,TRBV6-5,TRBJ2-7,CASSPWDSGYEQYF,TGTGCCAGCAGTCCCTGGGATAGCGGCTACGAGCAGTACTTC
NA,NA,TRBV27,TRBJ2-3,CASRPPGLYTQYF,TGTGCCAGCAGACCCCCAGGGCTGTATACGCAGTATTTT
TRBD2,NA,TRBV5-1,TRBJ2-1,CASSLEGSGRVNEQFF,TGCGCCAGCAGCTTGGAGGGTAGCGGGAGGGTCAATGAGCAGTTCTTC
NA,NA,TRBV27,TRBJ2-1,CATAPVGGTYNEQFF,TGTGCCACCGCCCCCGTCGGGGGGACATACAATGAGCAGTTCTTC
NA,NA,TRBV5-1,TRBJ2-7,CASSLAGQVEQYF,TGCGCCAGCAGCTTGGCAGGGCAGGTAGAGCAGTACTTC
NA,NA,TRBV28,TRBJ1-2,CATAGGYYGYTF,TGTGCCACCGCGGGGGGATACTATGGCTACACCTTC
TRBD1,NA,TRBV9,TRBJ1-4,CASSVGRDRAEKLFF,TGTGCCAGCAGCGTAGGGAGGGACAGGGCTGAAAAACTGTTTTTT
NA,NA,TRBV5-1,TRBJ1-1,CASSLLADTNTEAFF,TGCGCCAGCAGCTTGTTGGCGGATACGAACACTGAAGCTTTCTTT
TRBD1,once,TRBV30,TRBJ2-5,CAWSAGQGKRETQYF,TGTGCCTGGAGTGCGGGACAGGGTAAACGGGAGACCCAGTACTTC
NA,NA,TRBV19,TRBJ1-1,CASSRGQTILNTEAFF,TGTGCCAGTAGTAGAGGACAGACTATCTTGAACACTGAAGCTTTCTTT
NA,NA,TRBV30,TRBJ1-4,CAWSVGRMSTNEKLFF,TGTGCCTGGAGTGTAGGGAGGATGTCAACTAATGAAAAACTGTTTTTT
NA,NA,TRBV13,TRBJ2-7,CASSPRIGGYEQYF,TGTGCCAGCAGCCCGCGGATAGGGGGCTACGAGCAGTACTTC
TRBD1,NA,TRBV9,TRBJ1-2,CASSVGGTGGLYGYTF,TGTGCCAGCAGCGTAGGGGGAACAGGGGGCCTCTATGGCTACACCTTC
NA,NA,TRBV4-3,TRBJ2-7,CASSSGLTYEQYF,TGCGCCAGCAGCAGCGGCCTTACCTACGAGCAGTACTTC
NA,NA,TRBV27,TRBJ2-7,CASSHSSYEQYF,TGTGCCAGCAGTCACTCCTCCTACGAGCAGTACTTC
TRBD1,NA,TRBV18,TRBJ1-2,CASSPTGVEDGYTF,TGTGCCAGCTCTCCCACAGGGGTGGAGGATGGCTACACCTTC
NA,once,TRBV7-9,TRBJ2-3,CASSPLSADTQYF,TGTGCCAGCAGCCCTCTTTCAGCAGATACGCAGTATTTT
TRBD2,NA,TRBV6-1,TRBJ2-5,CASSVVVGTSGRKGETQYF,TGTGCCAGCAGTGTGGTAGTGGGGACTAGCGGGAGAAAGGGGGAGACCCAGTACTTC
NA,NA,TRBV11-2,TRBJ1-1,CASSWGPSNTEAFF,TGTGCCAGCAGCTGGGGGCCATCGAACACTGAAGCTTTCTTT
NA,few,TRBV6-1,TRBJ2-2,CASSGPELFF,TGTGCCAGCAGTGGGCCGGAGCTGTTTTTT
NA,NA,TRBV6-5,TRBJ1-1,CASSYPGVGTEAFF,TGTGCCAGCAGTTACCCAGGGGTCGGAACTGAAGCTTTCTTT
TRBD1,few,TRBV7-2,TRBJ2-7,CASSLAGQGAEQYF,TGTGCCAGCAGCTTAGCCGGACAGGGGGCAGAACAGTACTTC
TRBD1,NA,TRBV27,TRBJ1-2,CASSPWRQGVNYGYTF,TGTGCCAGCAGTCCATGGCGGCAGGGGGTAAACTATGGCTACACCTTC
NA,NA,TRBV28,TRBJ2-7,CASSPYSYEQYF,TGTGCCAGCAGTCCCTACTCCTACGAGCAGTACTTC
NA,NA,TRBV9,TRBJ2-7,CASSVDRGEQYF,TGTGCCAGCAGCGTAGATAGGGGCGAGCAGTACTTC
TRBD1,NA,TRBV30,TRBJ2-7,CAWENGTGSHEQYF,TGTGCCTGGGAGAACGGGACAGGGAGCCACGAGCAGTACTTC
TRBD1,few,TRBV19,TRBJ1-2,CASSHRGGYTF,TGTGCCAGTAGCCACAGGGGAGGCTACACCTTC
NA,NA,TRBV5-1,TRBJ1-3,CASSLGTDSSGNTIYF,TGCGCCAGCAGCTTGGGGACAGACAGCTCTGGAAACACCATATATTTT
TRBD1,NA,TRBV4-1,TRBJ1-5,CASSHPPERGHQPQHF,TGCGCCAGCAGCCATCCCCCGGAGAGGGGGCATCAGCCCCAGCATTTT
NA,NA,TRBV6-4,TRBJ2-3,CASSPGQSPADTQYF,TGTGCCAGCAGCCCCGGACAGAGCCCGGCAGATACGCAGTATTTT
TRBD1,NA,TRBV5-1,TRBJ1-5,CASSPGDRGSNQPQHF,TGCGCCAGCAGCCCGGGGGACAGGGGTAGCAATCAGCCCCAGCATTTT
TRBD1,NA,TRBV18,TRBJ1-2,CASSPGQERGYTF,TGTGCCAGCTCACCAGGACAGGAGAGGGGCTACACCTTC
TRBD2,once,TRBV11-3,TRBJ2-1,CASRSERESYNEQFF,TGTGCCAGCAGGTCCGAGCGGGAAAGCTACAATGAGCAGTTCTTC
TRBD1,NA,TRBV4-3,TRBJ1-2,CASSQDLSYRGDRYGYTF,TGCGCCAGCAGCCAAGATTTATCCTACAGGGGGGATCGCTATGGCTACACCTTC
NA,once,TRBV7-2,TRBJ2-1,CASSLARGSNLNEQFF,TGTGCCAGCAGCTTAGCTCGCGGTTCCAACCTCAATGAGCAGTTCTTC
NA,NA,TRBV7-3,TRBJ2-7,CASSFTPGPLYEQYF,TGTGCCAGCAGCTTCACCCCAGGTCCCCTCTACGAGCAGTACTTC
TRBD1,NA,TRBV30,TRBJ2-5,CACGTARRETQYF,TGTGCCTGTGGGACAGCCCGGCGGGAGACCCAGTACTTC
NA,NA,TRBV30,TRBJ1-2,CACRHNYGYTF,TGTGCCTGCCGACATAACTATGGCTACACCTTC
NA,once,TRBV6-6,TRBJ2-7,CASSVPGKLTYEQYF,TGTGCCAGCAGTGTCCCAGGGAAGCTGACCTACGAGCAGTACTTC
NA,NA,TRBV2,TRBJ1-4,CASITGQLGNEKLFF,TGTGCCAGCATCACCGGACAATTAGGAAATGAAAAACTGTTTTTT
TRBD1,NA,TRBV6-4,TRBJ2-7,CASSEGGTGVYEQYF,TGTGCCAGCAGTGAAGGGGGGACAGGGGTCTACGAGCAGTACTTC
TRBD1,few,TRBV10-1,TRBJ1-1,CASSLTTGETTEAFF,TGCGCCAGCAGTCTGACAACAGGGGAAACCACTGAAGCTTTCTTT
NA,NA,TRBV10-1,TRBJ2-2,CASSDSRGKSGELFF,TGCGCCAGCAGTGATAGTAGGGGGAAATCCGGGGAGCTGTTTTTT
TRBD1,NA,TRBV27,TRBJ2-7,CASSLYGTGGSYEQYF,TGTGCCAGCAGTTTATACGGGACAGGGGGCTCCTACGAGCAGTACTTC
NA,NA,TRBV28,TRBJ1-1,CASSPGGVLNTEAFF,TGTGCCAGCAGTCCAGGAGGGGTCCTGAACACTGAAGCTTTCTTT